This T cell receptor beta chain is drawn from a study of blood T cell repertoires in COVID-19. Here immunoSEQ multiplex PCR was the method, and the copy in TCRdb shows in-frame clones only, minus some. In the table there are 50,000 to 55,000 clones, about 90% of which are singletons. Trimming took 2 bases from V and 4 from J; bases not matched to a gene: 23. The CDR3 has 23 residues. This chain uses TRBV23-1 with TRBJ2-1, with TRBD2 matching 13 bases. TRBV23-1 carries the ORF label, with uncertain function. The sequenced sample consisted of peripheral blood. This TCR derives from a human donor with active COVID-19. The donor label of this sample is uncertain. CDR3 in amino acids: CASSQPHRGRVRTSGGMYNEQFF. The CDR3 DNA sequence: TGCGCCAGCAGTCAACCCCACAGGGGACGAGTCAGGACTAGCGGGGGTATGTACAATGAGCAGTTCTTC.